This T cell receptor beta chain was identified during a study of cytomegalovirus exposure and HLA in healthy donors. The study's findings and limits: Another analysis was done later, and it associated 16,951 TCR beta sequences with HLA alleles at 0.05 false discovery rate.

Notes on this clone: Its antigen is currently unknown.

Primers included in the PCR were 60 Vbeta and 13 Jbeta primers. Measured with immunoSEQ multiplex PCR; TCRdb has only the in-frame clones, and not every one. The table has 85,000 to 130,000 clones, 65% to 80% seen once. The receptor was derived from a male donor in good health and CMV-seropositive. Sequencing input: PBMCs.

DNA of the CDR3: TGTGCCTGGAGTGGGCGCCCAGGGCTGTCCTACGAGCAGTACTTC. Translated: CAWSGRPGLSYEQYF. The chain links TRBV30 to TRBJ2-7; a weak D match, TRBD1 (5 bases). V shed 1 base and J shed 1 base, with 14 bases lying between them. CDR3 length: 15 residues. Germline V gene sequence: CDR1 GTSNPN, CDR2 SVGIG (reference sequence). Full variable domain (rest looked up from reference TRBV30 and TRBJ2-7): SQTIHQWPATLVQPVGSPLSLECTVEGTSNPNLYWYRQAAGRGLQLLFYSVGIGQISSEVPQNLSASRPQDRQFILSSKKLLLSDSGFYLCAWSGRPGLSYEQYFGPGTRLTVT.